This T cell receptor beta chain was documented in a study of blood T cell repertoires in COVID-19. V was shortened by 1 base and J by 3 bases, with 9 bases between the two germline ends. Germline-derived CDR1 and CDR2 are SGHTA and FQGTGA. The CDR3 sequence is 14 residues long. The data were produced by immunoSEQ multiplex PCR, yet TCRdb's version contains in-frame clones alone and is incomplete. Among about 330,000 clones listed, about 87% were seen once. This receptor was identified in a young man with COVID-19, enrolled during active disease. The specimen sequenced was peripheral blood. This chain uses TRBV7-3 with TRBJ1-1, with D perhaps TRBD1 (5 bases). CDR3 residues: CASSLRGEDTEAFF. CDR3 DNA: TGTGCCAGCAGCTTAAGAGGGGAGGACACTGAAGCTTTCTTT.